Following are 20 T cell receptor beta chains from one sample sequenced in a study of long-term antiretroviral therapy in people with HIV. An immunoSEQ assay, version v3.0, was performed at survey level. Generated by immunoSEQ multiplex PCR, the TCRdb table keeps only in-frame clones and is missing some. The sample holds over 15,000 clones, approximately 80% seen once. Sequences were derived from unsorted PBMCs, sampled 0.2 years after starting antiretroviral therapy. The receptors here all came from a woman aged 40 to 50 with HIV.

This clone turned up a few times. This chain joins TRBV4-1 and TRBJ2-2, with D perhaps TRBD2 (6 bases). This CDR3 is 14 amino acids long. The V end lost 1 base, the J end lost 7 bases, and 10 bases lay between the germline ends. The germline CDR1 and CDR2 sequences are MGHRA and YSYEKL. The CDR3 region is CASSQGQGGGELFF. CDR3 DNA: TGCGCCAGCAGCCAAGGGCAGGGAGGCGGGGAGCTGTTTTTT.

The chain joins TRBV7-6 to TRBJ2-5, with D unresolved. Trimming removed 2 bases at V and 4 bases at J, with 2 bases between. CDR1 is SGHVS, CDR2 FNYEAQ, per germline. There are 11 residues in the CDR3. DNA for the CDR3: TGTGCCAGCAGCTTAACAGAGACCCAGTACTTC. It codes for CASSLTETQYF.

This sequence joins TRBV5-1 and TRBJ2-1, with 7 bases that match TRBD2. The V and J ends lost 4 bases and 1 base, in that order; junction bases with no gene match: 2. The CDR3 sequence is 14 residues long. The V gene's germline CDR1 is SGHRS and CDR2 YFSETQ. The DNA of the CDR3 is TGCGCCAGCAGCCTAGCGGATTCCTACAATGAGCAGTTCTTC. The encoded protein is CASSLADSYNEQFF.

In this sample, this clone turned up a few times. This CDR3 is CASSLQGAITEAFF. The CDR3 bases are TGTGCCAGCAGTTTACAGGGGGCGATCACTGAAGCTTTCTTT. The chain employs TRBV27 and TRBJ1-1; TRBD1 agrees at 8 bases. In germline, CDR1 is MNHEY, CDR2 SMNVEV (reference sequence). The J segment lost 4 bases and the V segment lost 2 bases, leaving 3 bases of the junction unmatched. This CDR3 is 14 amino acids long.

The V gene is TRBV5-1, the J gene TRBJ2-7; 9 nucleotides match TRBD1. J lost 0 bases, V lost 4 bases, and 5 bases had no gene match. This CDR3 has 15 amino acids. Looked up from germline, CDR1 is SGHRS and CDR2 is YFSETQ. The DNA for the CDR3 is TGCGCCAGCAGCCTGGACAGGGGTAGCTCCTACGAGCAGTACTTC. Residues: CASSLDRGSSYEQYF.

The table lists this clone with a few counts. V usage is TRBV2 and J usage is TRBJ1-2; TRBD1 matches at 12 bases. This CDR3 is built from 16 residues. Germline V lookup: CDR1 SNHLY, CDR2 FYNNEI. Unmatched junction bases numbered 10, after V lost 2 bases and J lost 9 bases. Written as DNA, the CDR3 is TGTGCCAGCAGTGAACTCCCCGGGACAGGGGGCGGGAGCTACACCTTC. Translating it yields CASSELPGTGGGSYTF. Full variable domain (outside the CDR3, taken from reference TRBV2 and TRBJ1-2): EPEVTQTPSHQVTQMGQEVILRCVPISNHLYFYWYRQILGQKVEFLVSFYNNEISEKSEIFDDQFSVERPDGSNFTLKIRSTKLEDSAMYFCASSELPGTGGGSYTFGSGTRLTVV.

V usage is TRBV19 and J usage is TRBJ1-1; a possible D gene is TRBD1 (5 bases). The CDR3 runs to 13 residues. Trimming took 7 bases from V and 1 from J, leaving 10 bases between them. Looked up from germline, CDR1 is LNHDA and CDR2 is SQIVND (reference sequence). The CDR3 DNA sequence: TGTGCCAGTATTGCAGGGCCGAACACTGAAGCTTTCTTT. This translates into CASIAGPNTEAFF.

The V call is TRBV6-1, the J call TRBJ2-7, with TRBD1 as a possible D gene (5 bases). Looked up from germline, CDR1 is MNHNS and CDR2 is SASEGT. Trimming removed 4 bases at V and 3 bases at J, with 13 bases between. The CDR3 totals 14 residues. In nucleotides, the CDR3 is TGTGCCAGCAGTGGCCCGACAGAATACTACGAGCAGTACTTC. Amino acids: CASSGPTEYYEQYF.

The chain joins TRBV5-1 to TRBJ1-2; a possible D gene is TRBD1 (6 bases). The CDR3 length is 13 residues. Germline CDR1 is SGHRS and CDR2 is YFSETQ. V lost 2 bases and J 6 bases, leaving 11 bases between the germline ends. The CDR3 bases are TGCGCCAGCAGCTTTACAGGGTGGCATGGCTACACCTTC. It encodes CASSFTGWHGYTF.

J is TRBJ2-5 and V is TRBV6-5; D perhaps matches TRBD1 (7 bases). V shed 2 bases and J shed 0 bases, with 10 bases lying between them. The CDR3 runs to 15 residues. Germline values: CDR1 MNHEY, CDR2 SVGAGI. CDR3 DNA: TGTGCCAGCAGTTACGGGGGGACAGACCAAGAGACCCAGTACTTC. Translating gives CASSYGGTDQETQYF.

In this sample, this clone turned up once. V usage is TRBV7-9 and J usage is TRBJ2-7; 9 nucleotides match TRBD2. Germline lookup yields CDR1 SEHNR and CDR2 FQNEAQ (reference sequence). V shed 4 bases and J 0 bases; nucleotides not matched to a gene: 4. The CDR3 contains 15 residues. This CDR3 reads CASSSSGKSSYEQYF. The CDR3, as DNA: TGTGCCAGCAGCTCTAGCGGGAAGAGCTCCTACGAGCAGTACTTC.

This chain links TRBV19 with TRBJ2-2; the match to TRBD2 covers 10 bases. V lost 3 bases, J lost 7 bases, and 5 bases stayed unmatched. This CDR3 has 15 residues. Germline values: CDR1 LNHDA, CDR2 SQIVND (reference sequence). The CDR3 region has the DNA TGTGCCAGTAGTATCGGGACTAGCGATTTCGGGGAGCTGTTTTTT. Translating it yields CASSIGTSDFGELFF.

The genes are TRBV7-9 and TRBJ2-3; tentatively, D is TRBD1 (6 bases). Trimming shortened V by 5 bases and J by 0 bases, and 15 bases separated the two germline ends. This CDR3 has 16 amino acids. Looked up from germline, CDR1 is SEHNR and CDR2 is FQNEAQ (reference sequence). The CDR3 DNA is TGTGCCAGCAGCCAAGGACAGTATGCTAGCACAGATACGCAGTATTTT. Protein sequence: CASSQGQYASTDTQYF.

The chain uses TRBV21-1 and TRBJ1-2. TRBV21-1 is given as a pseudogene. The CDR3 contains 14 residues. The CDR3 region is CASSIHIFGGCYTF. In DNA, the CDR3 is TGTGCCAGCAGCATTCATATCTTTGGGGGTTGTTACACCTTC.

The V call is TRBV15, the J call TRBJ1-5; D is possibly TRBD1 (5 bases). With 0 bases removed from V and 5 bases from J, the gap between germline ends came to 17 bases. CDR1 LNHNV and CDR2 YYDKDF come from the germline V gene (reference sequence). The CDR3 totals 17 residues. The CDR3 DNA reads TGTGCCACCAGCAGAGATCTTCGGCAGGGTGACGATCAGCCCCAGCATTTT. Translated: CATSRDLRQGDDQPQHF.

The rearrangement links TRBV18 to TRBJ1-1; D is uncertain. The V gene lost 1 base and the J gene lost 0 bases, with 6 bases spanning the gap. The CDR3 is 14 residues long. CDR1 and CDR2 (germline): KGHSH, LQKENI. The CDR3 is CASSPQGMNTEAFF. The CDR3, as DNA: TGTGCCAGCTCACCACAGGGTATGAACACTGAAGCTTTCTTT.

There are a few counts of this clone. The V call is TRBV2, the J call TRBJ2-2, with 8 bases fitting TRBD1. V lost 4 bases, J lost 2 bases, and 9 bases stayed unmatched. Germline values: CDR1 SNHLY, CDR2 FYNNEI. There are 17 residues in the CDR3. The CDR3 region is CASSATTGAPNTGELFF. The CDR3 DNA follows: TGTGCCAGCAGTGCCACGACAGGGGCCCCTAACACCGGGGAGCTGTTTTTT.

The V and J genes are TRBV5-4 and TRBJ2-7; TRBD1 matches 9 bases. Germline assignment: CDR1 SGHNT and CDR2 YYREEE (reference sequence). The CDR3 has 15 amino acids. V gave up 3 bases and J gave up 6 bases; unmatched junction bases: 10. This chain's CDR3 is CASSSGTGQSSEQYF. CDR3 coding DNA: TGTGCCAGCAGCTCGGGGACAGGGCAAAGTAGCGAGCAGTACTTC.

This rearrangement joins TRBV6-6 to TRBJ2-7, with D perhaps given as TRBD1 or TRBD2 (6 bases each). The V end lost 2 bases, the J end lost 6 bases, and 14 bases lay between the germline ends. Germline V CDR1 and CDR2: MNHNY, SVGAGI (reference sequence). The CDR3 runs to 14 residues. The CDR3 DNA is TGTGCCAGCAGTTACCCGGGGGCGCTGGGCGAGCAGTACTTC. It translates to CASSYPGALGEQYF.

The chain employs TRBV30 and TRBJ2-7; 11 bases map to TRBD2. The CDR3 totals 13 residues. Germline V CDR1 and CDR2: GTSNPN, SVGIG (reference sequence). The V gene end was trimmed by 3 bases and the J gene end by 4 bases; junction bases not matched to a gene: 2. CDR3 loop: CAWRGLAEYEQYF. In nucleotides, the CDR3 is TGTGCCTGGAGGGGACTAGCGGAATACGAGCAGTACTTC.